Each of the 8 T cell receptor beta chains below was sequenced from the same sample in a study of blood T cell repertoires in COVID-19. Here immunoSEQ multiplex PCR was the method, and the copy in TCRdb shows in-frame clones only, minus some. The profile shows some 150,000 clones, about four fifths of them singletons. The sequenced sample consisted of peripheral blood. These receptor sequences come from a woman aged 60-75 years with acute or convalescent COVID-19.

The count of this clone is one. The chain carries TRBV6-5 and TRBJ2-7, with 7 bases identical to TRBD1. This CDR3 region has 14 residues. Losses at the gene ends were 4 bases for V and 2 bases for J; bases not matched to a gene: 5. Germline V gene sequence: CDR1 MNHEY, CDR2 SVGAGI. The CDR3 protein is CASSSGTVPYEQYV. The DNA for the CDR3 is TGTGCCAGCAGTTCGGGGACAGTTCCCTACGAGCAGTACGTC.

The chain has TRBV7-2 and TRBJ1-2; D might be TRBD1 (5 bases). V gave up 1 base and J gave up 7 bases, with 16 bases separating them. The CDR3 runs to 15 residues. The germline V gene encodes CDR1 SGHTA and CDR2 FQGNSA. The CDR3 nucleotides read TGTGCCAGCAGCTTAGTCGGCAGGGCTCTGGGTGGCTACACCTTC. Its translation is CASSLVGRALGGYTF.

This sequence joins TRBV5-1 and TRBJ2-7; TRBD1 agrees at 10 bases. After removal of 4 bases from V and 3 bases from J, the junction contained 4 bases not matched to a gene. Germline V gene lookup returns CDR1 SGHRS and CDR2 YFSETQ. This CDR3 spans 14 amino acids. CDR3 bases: TGCGCCAGCAGCGTGGGACAGGGGTTCTACGAGCAGTACTTC. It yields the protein CASSVGQGFYEQYF.

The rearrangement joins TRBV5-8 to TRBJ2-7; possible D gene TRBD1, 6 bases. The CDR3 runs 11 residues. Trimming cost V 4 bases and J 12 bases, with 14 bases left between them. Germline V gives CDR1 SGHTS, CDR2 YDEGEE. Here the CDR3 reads CASSHRTVPYF. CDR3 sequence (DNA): TGTGCCAGCAGCCACAGGACAGTACCGTACTTC.

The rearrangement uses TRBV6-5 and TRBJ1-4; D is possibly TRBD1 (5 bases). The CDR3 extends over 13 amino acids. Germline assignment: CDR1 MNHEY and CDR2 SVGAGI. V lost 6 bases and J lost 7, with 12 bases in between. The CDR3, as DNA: TGTGCCAGCAGCTTTGGGAGGGGTGAAAAACTGTTTTTT. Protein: CASSFGRGEKLFF.

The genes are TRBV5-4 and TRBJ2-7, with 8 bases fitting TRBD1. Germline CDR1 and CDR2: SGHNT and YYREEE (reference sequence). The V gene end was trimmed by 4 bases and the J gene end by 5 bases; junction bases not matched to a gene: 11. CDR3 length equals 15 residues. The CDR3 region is CASSRAQGARHEQYF. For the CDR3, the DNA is TGTGCCAGCAGCAGGGCCCAGGGGGCAAGGCACGAGCAGTACTTC.

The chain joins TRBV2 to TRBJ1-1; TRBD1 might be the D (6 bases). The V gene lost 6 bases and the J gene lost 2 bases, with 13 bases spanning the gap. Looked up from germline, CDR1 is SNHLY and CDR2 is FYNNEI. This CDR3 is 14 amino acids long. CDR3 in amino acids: CASSRTESNTEAFF. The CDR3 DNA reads TGTGCCAGCAGCCGGACAGAAAGTAACACTGAAGCTTTCTTT.

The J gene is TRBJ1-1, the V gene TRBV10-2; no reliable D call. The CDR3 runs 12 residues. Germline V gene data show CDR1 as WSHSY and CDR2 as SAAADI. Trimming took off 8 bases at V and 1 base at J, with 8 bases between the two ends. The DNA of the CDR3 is TGCGCCAGCGGGCTTCAGAACACTGAAGCTTTCTTT. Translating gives CASGLQNTEAFF.